The 23 T cell receptor beta chains reported below all come from one sample, sequenced in a study of cytomegalovirus exposure and HLA in healthy donors. Both 60 Vbeta primers and 13 Jbeta primers went into the PCR. Clones were read by immunoSEQ multiplex PCR, and TCRdb kept only the in-frame ones, dropping some. This sample carries around 85,000 clones, 80% of them seen once, and the ten largest clones take 23%. Sequenced sample: PBMCs. The source of these receptors is a woman aged 50 to 60 in good health and CMV-seropositive.

This clone showed up just a few times. The chain recombines TRBV4-1 with TRBJ1-5, with D possibly matching TRBD1 (5 bases). The germline V gene has CDR1 MGHRA and CDR2 YSYEKL. This CDR3 region has 16 residues. The germline V and J ends were trimmed by 4 bases and 7 bases, with 20 bases remaining between them. The CDR3 DNA reads TGCGCCAGCAGCCGAGACTCGGGTATTGGGGCCCAGCCCCAGCATTTT. As protein: CASSRDSGIGAQPQHF.

The V call is TRBV11-3, the J call TRBJ2-5; 8 nucleotides line up with TRBD2. Trimming at V came to 1 base and at J to 4 bases, leaving 5 bases not matched to a gene. Germline V gives CDR1 SGHNT, CDR2 YENEEA. The CDR3 spans 15 residues. CDR3 sequence reads: CASSLVSGIGETQYF. The CDR3 DNA reads as TGTGCCAGCAGCTTAGTTAGCGGGATAGGAGAGACCCAGTACTTC.

This clone was seen more than once but under ten times. The gene calls are TRBV6-1 and TRBJ1-5; D perhaps matches TRBD1 (6 bases). In germline, CDR1 is MNHNS, CDR2 SASEGT. Trimming removed 6 bases at V and 3 bases at J, with 15 bases between. The CDR3 totals 15 residues. The CDR3 region is CASRKNRESNQPQHF. The CDR3 DNA sequence: TGTGCCAGCAGGAAGAACAGGGAGTCCAATCAGCCCCAGCATTTT.

This clone was detected only once. The V gene is TRBV2, the J gene TRBJ2-1; D remains ambiguous. Germline loops: CDR1 SNHLY, CDR2 FYNNEI. The CDR3 spans 13 residues. With 5 bases removed from V and 3 bases from J, the gap between germline ends came to 8 bases. This chain's CDR3 is CASSQQNYNEQFF. The CDR3 DNA sequence: TGTGCCAGCAGTCAACAAAACTACAATGAGCAGTTCTTC.

This chain connects TRBV5-4 to TRBJ2-7; D is possibly TRBD2 (6 bases). The V and J ends lost 1 base and 4 bases respectively, with 12 bases between them. The CDR3 extends over 14 amino acids. The germline gives CDR1 SGHNT, CDR2 YYREEE (reference sequence). CDR3 bases: TGTGCCAGCAGCTTGTTTGGGACTCCGTACGAGCAGTACGTC. This encodes CASSLFGTPYEQYV.

This chain links TRBV2 with TRBJ1-2, with 7 bases identical to TRBD1. Germline CDR1 is SNHLY and CDR2 is FYNNEI. The ends lost 7 bases at V and 8 bases at J; junction bases unmatched: 10. This CDR3 comprises 13 residues. CDR3 in DNA: TGTGCCAGCAAGATAAGCAACAGGGGAGGCTACACCTTC. Amino acid sequence: CASKISNRGGYTF.

This chain joins TRBV7-9 and TRBJ2-1; 7 nucleotides align to TRBD1. The ends lost 5 bases at V and 8 bases at J; junction bases unmatched: 18. CDR3 length: 17 amino acids. From germline, CDR1 is SEHNR and CDR2 FQNEAQ (reference sequence). Here the CDR3 reads CASSLNLVTGAEDEQFF. The CDR3 DNA reads TGTGCCAGCAGCCTTAACCTAGTCACAGGGGCCGAAGATGAGCAGTTCTTC.

The genes are TRBV11-3 and TRBJ2-1, with D possibly TRBD1 on 5 matching bases. The CDR3 totals 16 residues. The V end lost 1 base, the J end lost 8 bases, and 18 bases lay between the germline ends. CDR1 SGHNT and CDR2 YENEEA come from the germline V gene. The CDR3 loop reads CASSLGAGPSADEQFF. The CDR3 DNA is TGTGCCAGCAGCTTAGGAGCAGGGCCGAGTGCGGATGAGCAGTTCTTC.

This chain uses TRBV5-4 with TRBJ2-1, with 11 bases fitting TRBD2. V lost 2 bases to trimming and J lost 10 bases; unmatched junction nucleotides: 8. CDR3 length: 15 amino acids. Germline V gene data show CDR1 as SGHNT and CDR2 as YYREEE (reference sequence). Here the CDR3 reads CASSFSGGALGEQFF. The CDR3 bases are TGTGCCAGCAGCTTTAGCGGGGGGGCCTTGGGGGAGCAGTTCTTC.

This rearrangement joins TRBV9 to TRBJ2-1; possibly TRBD2 for D (6 bases). CDR1 SGDLS and CDR2 YYNGEE come from the germline V gene. V lost 0 bases, J lost 6 bases, and 16 bases lay in between. The length of the CDR3 is 16 residues. This CDR3 is CASSVGFAGLGNEQFF. The DNA of the CDR3 is TGTGCCAGCAGCGTAGGGTTCGCGGGGTTGGGCAATGAGCAGTTCTTC.

This rearrangement joins TRBV6-1 to TRBJ1-4; the match to TRBD1 covers 9 bases. The J segment lost 8 bases and the V segment lost 5 bases, leaving 6 bases of the junction unmatched. CDR1 and CDR2 from the germline V gene are MNHNS and SASEGT. The CDR3 has 14 residues. This chain's CDR3 is CASSFGTGIEKLFF. In nucleotides, the CDR3 is TGTGCCAGCAGTTTCGGGACAGGGATCGAAAAACTGTTTTTT.

V is TRBV18 and J is TRBJ1-1; 8 bases are shared with TRBD1. CDR1 and CDR2 from the germline V gene are KGHSH and LQKENI. The V gene end was trimmed by 3 bases and the J gene end by 4 bases; junction bases not matched to a gene: 13. The CDR3 consists of 17 residues. The CDR3 nucleotides are TGTGCCAGCTCACCTGGAAGGACAGGGTTTGAGGTCACTGAAGCTTTCTTT. The encoded protein is CASSPGRTGFEVTEAFF.

This clone occurred a few times. The chain combines TRBV30 with TRBJ1-5, with D perhaps matching TRBD1 (5 bases). Germline CDR1 is GTSNPN and CDR2 is SVGIG (reference sequence). The CDR3 contains 12 residues. Deletions cut 1 base from V and 4 bases from J, with 5 bases between. The CDR3 DNA reads TGTGCCTGGAGTGAGGGGAATCAGCCCCAGCATTTT. It specifies CAWSEGNQPQHF.

The chain is built from TRBV25-1 and TRBJ1-2; 7 bases are a match to TRBD1. J gave up 5 bases and V 3 bases, and 0 bases lay outside the gene matches. The CDR3 runs 12 residues. The germline V gene has CDR1 MGHDK and CDR2 SYGVNS. The CDR3 region has the DNA TGTGCCAGCAGTGAGACAGGGTATGGCTACACCTTC. Translation gives CASSETGYGYTF.

The chain carries TRBV28 and TRBJ2-5; 13 nucleotides line up with TRBD2. V was clipped by 5 bases and J by 6 bases; unmatched bases: 9. CDR1 is MDHEN and CDR2 is SYDVKM in the germline V gene. This CDR3 contains 16 residues. CDR3 sequence reads: CASSPGLAGAGKTQYF. The CDR3 nucleotides are TGTGCCAGCAGTCCCGGACTAGCGGGAGCAGGGAAGACCCAGTACTTC.

This sequence joins TRBV27 and TRBJ2-5, with 7 positions matching TRBD2. The V gene end was trimmed by 7 bases and the J gene end by 4 bases; junction bases not matched to a gene: 6. The CDR3 is 13 amino acids. The germline gives CDR1 MNHEY, CDR2 SMNVEV (reference sequence). The CDR3 protein is CASKGLVPETQYF. CDR3 nucleotide sequence: TGTGCCAGCAAAGGACTAGTTCCAGAGACCCAGTACTTC.

This rearrangement joins TRBV19 to TRBJ1-3, with a tentative D call TRBD1 (5 bases). Trimming took 6 bases from V and 6 from J, leaving 12 bases between them. The germline V gene encodes CDR1 LNHDA and CDR2 SQIVND (reference sequence). The CDR3 length is 13 residues. The CDR3 region has the DNA TGTGCCAGTAGGGGCAGGGAGGCAAACACCATATATTTT. Residues: CASRGREANTIYF.

This chain uses TRBV2 with TRBJ2-7; 12 nucleotides match TRBD2. V shed 3 bases, J shed 10 bases, and the junction held 1 base outside the gene matches. The CDR3 is 12 amino acids. CDR1 and CDR2 from the germline V gene are SNHLY and FYNNEI. The CDR3 protein is CASSETSGRQYV. The DNA for the CDR3 is TGTGCCAGCAGTGAGACTAGCGGGAGACAGTACGTC.

J is TRBJ1-1 and V is TRBV19; weak D call: TRBD1 (6 bases). Per the germline V gene, CDR1 is LNHDA and CDR2 is SQIVND (reference sequence). Trimming stripped 3 bases from V and 3 bases from J, with 11 bases between. The CDR3 runs to 14 residues. CDR3 loop: CASSIGGGDTEAFF. The CDR3 coding sequence is TGTGCCAGTAGTATCGGCGGGGGCGACACTGAAGCTTTCTTT.

This clone has more than one count but fewer than ten. The V and J genes are TRBV6-5 and TRBJ2-5, with D tentatively TRBD1 (6 bases). Trimming stripped 5 bases from V and 5 bases from J, with 18 bases between. This CDR3 is 15 amino acids long. Germline V gene sequence: CDR1 MNHEY, CDR2 SVGAGI. The CDR3 DNA sequence: TGTGCCAGCAGTCGTCCAACGACAGGTGCGGAGACCCAGTACTTC. It translates to CASSRPTTGAETQYF.

The chain carries TRBV9 and TRBJ2-3; TRBD2 might be the D (6 bases). V was pared by 2 bases and J by 4 bases, with 11 bases between. This CDR3 is built from 14 residues. From germline, CDR1 is SGDLS and CDR2 YYNGEE. The CDR3 sequence: CASSVGGSSDTQYF. The CDR3 DNA reads TGTGCCAGCAGCGTGGGAGGTTCATCAGATACGCAGTATTTT. The full variable domain, in which reference TRBV9 and TRBJ2-3 provide the parts outside the CDR3, is DSGVTQTPKHLITATGQRVTLRCSPRSGDLSVYWYQQSLDQGLQFLIQYYNGEERAKGNILERFSAQQFPDLHSELNLSSLELGDSALYFCASSVGGSSDTQYFGPGTRLTVL.

This chain joins TRBV19 and TRBJ2-2, with 10 bases that match TRBD1. CDR3 size: 15 residues. The germline CDR1 and CDR2 sequences are LNHDA and SQIVND (reference sequence). J gave up 5 bases and V 6 bases, and 6 bases lay outside the gene matches. CDR3 nucleotide sequence: TGTGCCAGTAGAAGGGGGACAGGGGAAACCGGGGAGCTGTTTTTT. It yields the protein CASRRGTGETGELFF.

The rearrangement uses TRBV5-1 and TRBJ2-4; 9 nucleotides agree with TRBD1. The CDR3 runs to 14 residues. Germline lookup yields CDR1 SGHRS and CDR2 YFSETQ. Trimming removed 3 bases from V and 9 bases from J; junction bases left unmatched: 7. Here the CDR3 DNA reads TGCGCCAGCAGCTCCAGGACAGGGGCGGGCATTCAGTACTTC. Translation: CASSSRTGAGIQYF.